Here is one T cell receptor beta chain with its context. The germline V gene has CDR1 GTSNPN and CDR2 SVGIG (reference sequence). The CDR3 is 15 amino acids. V was clipped by 4 bases and J by 8 bases; unmatched bases: 7. These data belong to a study of blood T cell repertoires in COVID-19. On the study more broadly: Material from acute and convalescent COVID-19 was sourced from the United States, Italy and Spain. The cDNA or gDNA used as material had been derived from T cells, B-cell-depleted T cells, or PBMCs.

Source study methods: Amplified reference gene primers provided the basis for estimating nucleated cell counts. Sequencing used immunoSEQ multiplex PCR; TCRdb keeps in-frame clones, though not all of them. V and J calls and clone size are given by that table; D and trimming were obtained from the DNA. Here the sample spans over 40,000 clones, about four fifths being singletons. The TCR sequence derives from a man aged 55-75 years with active COVID-19. Sequenced material: peripheral blood. V gene TRBV30 combines with J gene TRBJ2-4, with 14 bases lining up with TRBD2. DNA of the CDR3: TGTGCCTGGACTAAGACTAGCGGGGGGGTTTACATTCAGTACTTC. Protein: CAWTKTSGGVYIQYF.